The TCR beta chain described here comes from a study of immune evolution from preneoplasia to lung adenocarcinoma. Study-wide points: Normal lung had the highest top T cell clone frequencies. Later-stage lesions appeared to have more T cells, more diversity, less clonality.

This table comes from immunoSEQ multiplex PCR, and its TCRdb copy is limited to in-frame clones, with some not included. The sample consists of fewer than 9,500 clones, roughly 80% of them appearing once. In the case of this clone: Its target is unknown.

Patient tissue came from resections in Japan or China, 2014–2017. Two lung cancer pathologists independently confirmed each histologic diagnosis. The TCR was taken from a person aged 50 or older with lung adenocarcinoma. Sequenced: FFPE invasive lung adenocarcinoma tissue.

The CDR3 DNA is TGTGCCAGCAGCCCTCTGCAAGGGACTTCTGGGGAGCAGTACTTC. Its protein is CASSPLQGTSGEQYF. V gene TRBV7-6 combines with J gene TRBJ2-7; D perhaps matches TRBD2 (6 bases). V was pared by 5 bases and J by 7 bases, with 21 bases between. Germline V gene data show CDR1 as SGHVS and CDR2 as FNYEAQ. The CDR3 runs 15 residues.